A single sample gave rise to the 12 T cell receptor beta chains below, sequenced in a study of T cell clonality in common variable immunodeficiency. Method: immunoSEQ multiplex PCR; TCRdb's copy keeps in-frame clones and lacks some. The record shows around 50,000 clones for this sample, with no singletons present. The sequencing input was peripheral blood mononuclear cells. These TCRs come from a person between 18 and 75 years old in good health.

This clone has at least ten counts. The read is 3 residues too short to cover the CDR3 end, so that end is filled in from the germline J gene. The chain couples TRBV7-8 to TRBJ1-1; 8 bases line up with TRBD1. The V gene end was trimmed by 5 bases and the J gene end by 5 bases; junction bases not matched to a gene: 13. The CDR3 runs to 16 residues. CDR1 is SGHVS, CDR2 FQNEAQ, per germline. CDR3 in amino acids: CASSRKDRDLRTEAFF. The sequenced part of the CDR3 DNA is TGTGCCAGCAGCCGTAAGGACAGGGATTTAAGAACTGAA.

This clone has ten or more counts. Sequencing ends 3 residues short of the CDR3 end; the germline J gene provides the rest. J is TRBJ1-2 and V is TRBV4-2; 9 positions agree with TRBD1. Trimming cost V 2 bases and J 2 bases; bases outside gene matches: 6. Germline assignment: CDR1 LGHNA and CDR2 YNFKEQ. This CDR3 is 16 amino acids long. CDR3 bases read: TGTGCCAGCAGCCAATTCGGTGGACAGGGGAACTATGGC. Translation: CASSQFGGQGNYG. The CDR3, in full, reads CASSQFGGQGNYGYTF.

This clone was seen repeatedly, ten times or more. The sequence runs out 3 residues before the end of the CDR3; the remainder is reconstructed from the germline J gene. J is TRBJ1-2 and V is TRBV5-6, with 8 bases identical to TRBD1. Unmatched junction bases numbered 8, after V lost 3 bases and J lost 4 bases. Germline V gene lookup returns CDR1 SGHDT and CDR2 YYEEEE. This CDR3 contains 15 residues. CDR3 residues: CASSYDRGGGYGYTF. The sequenced part of the CDR3 DNA is TGTGCCAGCAGCTACGACAGGGGAGGAGGCTATGGC.

In this sample, this clone turned up many times. The CDR3 is cut off 3 residues early in the read; its end comes from the germline J gene. The chain combines TRBV18 with TRBJ2-4, with D tentatively TRBD2 (6 bases). There are 13 residues in the CDR3. Between the trimmed V and J ends, which lost 2 bases and 5 bases, there was a span of 7 bases. Germline loops: CDR1 KGHSH, CDR2 LQKENI. CDR3 sequence reads: CASSPGLQNIQYF. The sequenced CDR3 bases are TGTGCCAGCTCACCAGGACTACAAAACATT.

This clone was seen at least ten times. The read falls 3 residues short of the CDR3 end, and the missing part is taken from the germline J gene. This rearrangement joins TRBV5-6 to TRBJ2-5; 9 nucleotides align to TRBD1. Germline V CDR1 and CDR2: SGHDT, YYEEEE. J lost 4 bases, V lost 4 bases, and 8 bases had no gene match. CDR3 length equals 15 residues. This chain's CDR3 is CASSLLKDRGETQYF. The part of the CDR3 DNA that was read is TGTGCCAGCAGCCTCCTTAAGGACAGGGGAGAGACC.

This clone was counted many times. The read terminates 3 residues ahead of where the CDR3 ends, so the germline J gene completes it. This chain joins TRBV19 and TRBJ2-7, with 8 bases lining up with TRBD1. After removal of 5 bases from V and 5 bases from J, the junction contained 8 bases not matched to a gene. CDR1 LNHDA and CDR2 SQIVND come from the germline V gene (reference sequence). The CDR3 loop spans 14 amino acids. CDR3 bases read: TGTGCCAGTAGTCTCGGACAGGGCTTCCACGAG. This translates into CASSLGQGFHE. The entire CDR3 reads CASSLGQGFHEQYF.

This clone was counted ten times or more. Other DNA sequences in this specimen translate into the identical CDR3. The CDR3 loop reads CASRPTGGRGYTF. The part of the CDR3 DNA that was read is TGTGCCAGCAGACCGACAGGGGGCAGGGGC. This sequence joins TRBV5-6 and TRBJ1-2, with TRBD1 matching over 10 bases. The read terminates 3 residues before the CDR3 end, so the remaining end is supplied by the germline J gene. The germline gives CDR1 SGHDT, CDR2 YYEEEE. This CDR3 spans 13 amino acids.

In this sample, this clone turned up many times. The read ends 3 residues before the CDR3 terminus; that terminus is restored from the germline J gene. The chain carries TRBV19 and TRBJ1-2, with TRBD1 as a possible D gene (5 bases). CDR1 LNHDA and CDR2 SQIVND come from the germline V gene (reference sequence). The CDR3 runs 15 residues. Deletions cut 7 bases from V and 4 bases from J, with 19 bases between. Incomplete CDR3 DNA: TGTGCCAGTACCTCACCGAGGCAGGGCCTCTATGGC. Amino acids: CASTSPRQGLYG. The complete CDR3 sequence is CASTSPRQGLYGYTF.

This clone was recorded many times. The CDR3 extends 3 residues past the end of the read, so its final part is completed from the germline J gene. The chain joins TRBV14 to TRBJ1-1; D not certain. Looked up from germline, CDR1 is SGHDN and CDR2 is FVKESK. This CDR3 contains 14 residues. Trimming cost V 2 bases and J 0 bases, with 7 bases left between them. This CDR3 is CASSQNLMNTEAFF. CDR3 bases read: TGTGCCAGCAGCCAAAATTTAATGAACACTGAA.

This clone came up a few times. The CDR3 end lies 3 residues beyond the end of the read and is filled in from the germline J gene. The rearrangement links TRBV30 to TRBJ1-5; D is ambiguous. Germline CDR1 is GTSNPN and CDR2 is SVGIG (reference sequence). The CDR3 consists of 14 residues. The CDR3 protein is CAWAGTFLTDPQHF. CDR3 bases read: TGTGCCTGGGCGGGTACCTTCCTCACAGATCCC.

This clone has ten or more counts. The CDR3 sequence: CASSLRPGGETQYF. The part of the CDR3 DNA that was read is TGTGCCAGCAGCTTGCGGCCGGGGGGGGAGACC. The V call is TRBV7-9, the J call TRBJ2-5, with 8 bases fitting TRBD2. The read halts 3 residues ahead of the CDR3 end, with the missing end drawn from the germline J gene. The germline CDR1 and CDR2 sequences are SEHNR and FQNEAQ (reference sequence). The CDR3 totals 14 residues. V lost 3 bases and J lost 5; bases outside the gene matches: 5.

This clone was observed at least ten times. The junction and the germline gene differ at one end; a read error may be behind it. The CDR3 end lies 3 residues beyond the end of the read and is filled in from the germline J gene. V usage is TRBV4-2 and J usage is TRBJ2-7; D is possibly TRBD2 (5 bases). Germline V gene lookup returns CDR1 LGHNA and CDR2 YNFKEQ. The CDR3 is made up of 17 amino acids. The CDR3 DNA, read in part, is TGCGCCAGCAGCCAAGATCGGGGTAGGACTCCGGGTCGCGAG. Its protein is CASSQDRGRTPGRE. The CDR3 in full is CASSQDRGRTPGREQYF.